These T cell receptor beta chains were read from a single sample in a study of shared T cell receptors in the human thymus. Measured with immunoSEQ multiplex PCR; TCRdb has only the in-frame clones, and not every one. Of 55,000 to 80,000 clones in the sample, about 95% are singletons; the top ten hold about 0.036%. The sequencing input was thymocytes. The receptors originated from a human donor. Each CDR3 is given with its conserved first and last residue. D genes are given only for firm matches. Clone size is shown for a subset of rows, as once, few, many or a class of expanded clone.

>NA|TRBV7-2|TRBJ2-5|TRBD2
TGTGCCAGCAGCCGGGGGGTAGCGGGGGCTCCCAGCCAAGAGACCCAGTACTTC
CASSRGVAGAPSQETQYF
>NA|TRBV19|TRBJ2-7|NA
TGTGCCAGTAGTATGGGAGGATACGAGCAGTACTTC
CASSMGGYEQYF
>NA|TRBV4-3|TRBJ1-2|TRBD1
TGCGCCAGCAGCCAAGGGAGGACAGGGGGCGACGGCTATGGCTACACCTTC
CASSQGRTGGDGYGYTF
>once|TRBV7-8|TRBJ1-2|TRBD1
TGTGCCAGCAGCTTACGCGGACAGGGGGCGAATGGCTACACCTTC
CASSLRGQGANGYTF
>NA|TRBV20-1|TRBJ1-1|NA
TGCTCAGTGCGGTCCACTGAAGCTTTCTTT
CSVRSTEAFF
>NA|TRBV11-2|TRBJ2-7|TRBD2
TGTGCCAGCAATCGGACTAGCGGGGGGCCCCACGGCTACGAGCAGTACTTC
CASNRTSGGPHGYEQYF
>NA|TRBV9|TRBJ2-7|NA
TGTGCCAGCAGCATTAACAGGTCGGCCTACGAGCAGTACTTC
CASSINRSAYEQYF
>NA|TRBV21-1|TRBJ2-7|NA
TGTGCCAGCAGGTTTCTAGCGGGGGAGGAGGGCTACGAGCAGTACTTC
CASRFLAGEEGYEQYF
>NA|TRBV6-4|TRBJ1-6|NA
TGTGCCAGCACGGGTCCTAATTCACCCCTCCACTTT
CASTGPNSPLHF
>NA|TRBV19|TRBJ2-1|TRBD2
TGTGCCAGTAGTAACCCGGGACTAGTTGGCAATGAGCAGTTCTTC
CASSNPGLVGNEQFF
>NA|TRBV7-2|TRBJ2-7|NA
TGTGCCAGCAGCATCCCCTCGGGGACTCCCAGCTCCTACGAGCAGTACTTC
CASSIPSGTPSSYEQYF
>once|TRBV4-1|TRBJ2-5|NA
TGCGCCAGCAGCCAAGGCGACAGCGGCGCTCGGGGGACCCAGTACTTC
CASSQGDSGARGTQYF
>NA|TRBV9|TRBJ2-3|NA
TGTGCCAGCAGCGCGAGAGGAGTTCGTAACAGCACAGATACGCAGTATTTT
CASSARGVRNSTDTQYF
>NA|TRBV12-5|TRBJ1-1|NA
TGTGCTAGTGGGGAAACTCCCAGTGGGCAGCTCCCGGGGTGGGCTTTCTTT
CASGETPSGQLPGWAFF
>NA|TRBV27|TRBJ2-7|NA
TGTGCCAGCGGACGTCAGGGGAAGGTATACGAGCAGTACTTC
CASGRQGKVYEQYF
>NA|TRBV14|TRBJ1-1|NA
TGTGCCAGCAGCCAAAGGGTCCGGAACAAGAACACTGAAGCTTTCTTT
CASSQRVRNKNTEAFF
>NA|TRBV4-1|TRBJ2-4|NA
TGCGCCAGCAGCCTTAGGCAGGTTGCGTCCCAGGACAAAAACATTCAGTACTTC
CASSLRQVASQDKNIQYF
>NA|TRBV19|TRBJ1-5|NA
TGTGCCAGTAGTATACTCGGCAGGGGTAGATATAAGGGCAATCAGCCCCAGCATTTT
CASSILGRGRYKGNQPQHF
>NA|TRBV5-4|TRBJ2-4|TRBD1
TGTGCCAGCAGTCCCGGGACAGGGATCGACATTCAGTACTTC
CASSPGTGIDIQYF
>NA|TRBV28|TRBJ2-3|TRBD2
TGTGCCAGCAGTTTAAGGTCTGGCGATAGCGGGGGGGAGTTCACTAGCACAGATACGCAGTATTTT
CASSLRSGDSGGEFTSTDTQYF
>NA|TRBV7-2|TRBJ2-1|NA
TGTGCCAACTCCAGTACTGGCAGGGCGACCAACAATGAGCAGTTCTTC
CANSSTGRATNNEQFF
>NA|TRBV2|TRBJ1-5|TRBD1
TGTGCCAGCAGTCAAAATACAGGGGGCGCGTGGAGCAATCAGCCCCAGCATTTT
CASSQNTGGAWSNQPQHF
>NA|TRBV7-2|TRBJ2-7|NA
TGTGCCAGCAGCTCAATAATCTCCTACGAGCAGTACTTC
CASSSIISYEQYF
>NA|TRBV29-1|TRBJ2-3|TRBD1
TGCAGCGTTGAAGATCAAGGGACAGTAAACACAGATACGCAGTATTTT
CSVEDQGTVNTDTQYF
>NA|TRBV7-2|TRBJ2-2|TRBD1
TGTGCCAGCAGCCCAGACAGGGGTGGCGGGGAGCTGTTTTTT
CASSPDRGGGELFF
>NA|TRBV11-2|TRBJ2-5|NA
TGTGCCAGCAGGCAGACCAGGGGAGTAACGGAGACCCAGTACTTC
CASRQTRGVTETQYF
>NA|TRBV14|TRBJ2-2|NA
TGTGCCAGCAGCCCCTCTCCCGCAAACACCGGGGAGCTGTTTTTT
CASSPSPANTGELFF
>once|TRBV28|TRBJ1-2|NA
TGTGCCAGCATCGGGAAGAACTATGGCTACACCTTC
CASIGKNYGYTF
>NA|TRBV4-3|TRBJ2-7|NA
TGCGCCAGCAGCCACGCTCCGTCGGGCCTAGGCTACGAGCAGTACTTC
CASSHAPSGLGYEQYF
>once|TRBV4-1|TRBJ1-6|TRBD1
TGCGCCAGCAGCCAAGAAGGTCGCCAGGGGGATTCACCCCTCCACTTT
CASSQEGRQGDSPLHF
>NA|TRBV9|TRBJ1-2|NA
TGTGCCAGCAGCGTAGAAGCAGGCTATGGCTATGGCTACACCTTC
CASSVEAGYGYGYTF
>NA|TRBV19|TRBJ2-5|NA
TGTGCCAGTAGTATGGGGTTGAGAGGGAAAGAGACCCAGTACTTC
CASSMGLRGKETQYF
>NA|TRBV25-1|TRBJ2-5|NA
TGTGCCAGCATCGGCAGGGAAAGACAGACCCAGTACTTC
CASIGRERQTQYF
>NA|TRBV5-4|TRBJ1-3|NA
TGTGCCAGCAGCTTAGTAGGGAGCTTCTCTGGAAACACCATATATTTT
CASSLVGSFSGNTIYF
>NA|TRBV10-3|TRBJ1-6|NA
TGTGCCATCAGTGAGTCAGTCGGCAGGAGTGTCTCACCCCTCCACTTT
CAISESVGRSVSPLHF
>NA|TRBV6-5|TRBJ1-6|NA
TGTGCCAGCAGTTACTCATCCGGGGACAATTCACCCCTCCACTTT
CASSYSSGDNSPLHF
>once|TRBV10-3|TRBJ1-1|NA
TGTGCCATCACCCGTGATATGAACACTGAAGCTTTCTTT
CAITRDMNTEAFF
>NA|TRBV18|TRBJ1-1|NA
TGTGCCAGCTCACGGGATAACCTCCTCCTTGAAGCTTTCTTT
CASSRDNLLLEAFF
>NA|TRBV6-1|TRBJ2-7|NA
TGTGCCAGCAGTGCGCAGGGACAAAGATACGAGCAGTACTTC
CASSAQGQRYEQYF
>NA|TRBV15|TRBJ1-5|TRBD1
TGTGCCACAAACCAGGGGGCGCAGAATCAGCCCCAGCATTTT
CATNQGAQNQPQHF
>NA|TRBV5-1|TRBJ1-3|NA
TGCGCCAGCAGCTTGGGTGGACGTATACACATCTGGAACACCATATATTTT
CASSLGGRIHIWNTIYF
>NA|TRBV5-8|TRBJ2-3|TRBD2
TGTGCCAGCAGCACACCGACTAGCGGGGGGCTCGGCACAGATACGCAGTATTTT
CASSTPTSGGLGTDTQYF
>NA|TRBV5-1|TRBJ1-1|NA
TGCGCCAGCAGCTTGGGCCCGGGTTGGAGGTCGCACACTGAAGCTTTCTTT
CASSLGPGWRSHTEAFF
>NA|TRBV7-6|TRBJ1-6|NA
TGTGCCAGCAGCTTACCGGGAGGACGGTCACCCCTCCACTTT
CASSLPGGRSPLHF
>NA|TRBV5-1|TRBJ1-2|TRBD1
TGCGCCAGCAGCTTGTTCGCGTTGGGACAGGGGCCCTATGGCTACACCTTC
CASSLFALGQGPYGYTF
>NA|TRBV5-6|TRBJ1-6|NA
TGTGCCAGCAGTTCGTCGGCGGGGGATTCCCACGAAAATTCACCCCTCCACTTT
CASSSSAGDSHENSPLHF
>NA|TRBV5-4|TRBJ2-7|NA
TGTGCCAGCAGCTTTCATCCGTCAAGGGTCGTGGGGTGTGACGAGCAGTACTTC
CASSFHPSRVVGCDEQYF
>NA|TRBV19|TRBJ1-3|NA
TGTGCCAGTAGTCCCCCGGGACACCGAAACACCATATATTTT
CASSPPGHRNTIYF
>NA|TRBV5-1|TRBJ2-1|TRBD1
TGCGCCAGCAGCCCGGGGGTGGGACAGGGGACCCATGAGCAGTTCTTC
CASSPGVGQGTHEQFF
>NA|TRBV7-2|TRBJ2-7|TRBD2
TGTGCCAGCAGCCCCCGTCCCGGGACTAGCGGGAGAGCCTACGAGCAGTACTTC
CASSPRPGTSGRAYEQYF
>once|TRBV14|TRBJ1-4|NA
TGTGCCAGCAGCCAAGATAAGGGGGAAAAACTGTTTTTT
CASSQDKGEKLFF
>NA|TRBV7-2|TRBJ1-5|TRBD1
TGTGCCAGCAGCTTAGAACGGGGGGGGACAGGGGATCAGCCCCAGCATTTT
CASSLERGGTGDQPQHF
>NA|TRBV4-1|TRBJ1-4|TRBD1
TGCGCCAGCAGCCAGCGGCCCGGAGGAGCAGGGGGTAATGAAAAACTGTTTTTT
CASSQRPGGAGGNEKLFF
>NA|TRBV14|TRBJ2-7|TRBD2
TGTGCCAGCAGCCAAGATTCCCCTACTAGCGGGGACCACTACGAGCAGTACTTC
CASSQDSPTSGDHYEQYF
>NA|TRBV18|TRBJ2-6|NA
TGTGCCAGCTCACGAAATACCGGCGTCCTCTCTGGGGCCAACGTCCTGACTTTC
CASSRNTGVLSGANVLTF
>NA|TRBV7-6|TRBJ1-1|NA
TGTGCCAGCAGACGAGATATGAACACTGAAGCTTTCTTT
CASRRDMNTEAFF
>NA|TRBV27|TRBJ1-6|NA
TGTGCCAGCACCGGGGACCCAACTAAAAATTCACCCCTCCACTTT
CASTGDPTKNSPLHF